The 5 T cell receptor beta chains below were found in one sample sequenced in a study of neoadjuvant anti-PD-1 for oral cavity cancer. Generated by immunoSEQ multiplex PCR, the TCRdb table keeps only in-frame clones and is missing some. Altogether 15,000 or so clones are present, 60% to 80% being singletons, with the ten largest covering 2.8%. Specimen: PBMCs, collected before nivolumab (anti-PD-1) treatment. Source of these receptors: a person aged 35 to 85 with oral cavity squamous cell carcinoma.

CDR3 in amino acids: CASSQADIAGENTGELFF. As DNA, the CDR3 is TGTGCCAGCAGCCAGGCTGACATAGCGGGGGAGAACACCGGGGAGCTGTTTTTT. The genes are TRBV4-2 and TRBJ2-2; TRBD2 matches 9 bases. The CDR3 consists of 18 residues. CDR1 is LGHNA and CDR2 is YNFKEQ in the germline V gene. J lost 1 base, V lost 3 bases, and 9 bases had no gene match.

The chain uses TRBV6-1 and TRBJ1-1; 7 bases fit TRBD1. The CDR3 totals 13 residues. The germline V gene has CDR1 MNHNS and CDR2 SASEGT. V lost 2 bases, J lost 7 bases, and 4 bases stayed unmatched. The CDR3: CASSERGTVEAFF. The CDR3 DNA follows: TGTGCCAGCAGTGAACGAGGGACAGTTGAAGCTTTCTTT.

Here the CDR3 reads CATSRTSPTDTQYF. The CDR3 region has the DNA TGTGCCACCAGTAGGACTAGCCCCACAGATACGCAGTATTTT. The chain uses TRBV15 and TRBJ2-3, with TRBD2 identical over 8 bases. CDR3 size: 14 residues. With 6 bases clipped from V and 2 bases from J, the junction kept 4 bases outside the gene matches. CDR1 is LNHNV and CDR2 is YYDKDF in the germline V gene (reference sequence).

This clone was seen only once. The chain employs TRBV7-6 and TRBJ2-1; D is unresolved. CDR1 SGHVS and CDR2 FNYEAQ come from the germline V gene. The germline V and J ends were trimmed by 1 base and 9 bases, with 10 bases remaining between them. This CDR3 has 13 residues. This chain's CDR3 is CASSLGARSEQFF. CDR3 nucleotides: TGTGCCAGCAGCTTAGGGGCTAGAAGTGAGCAGTTCTTC.

In this sample, this clone turned up a few times. V and J are TRBV30 and TRBJ1-2; D possibly corresponds to TRBD1 (5 bases). V lost 1 base to trimming and J lost 7 bases, with 16 bases between them. Germline lookup yields CDR1 GTSNPN and CDR2 SVGIG (reference sequence). The CDR3 runs to 14 residues. The CDR3 loop is CAWSGQGVMGGYTF. The CDR3 DNA reads as TGTGCCTGGAGTGGACAAGGGGTAATGGGTGGCTACACCTTC.